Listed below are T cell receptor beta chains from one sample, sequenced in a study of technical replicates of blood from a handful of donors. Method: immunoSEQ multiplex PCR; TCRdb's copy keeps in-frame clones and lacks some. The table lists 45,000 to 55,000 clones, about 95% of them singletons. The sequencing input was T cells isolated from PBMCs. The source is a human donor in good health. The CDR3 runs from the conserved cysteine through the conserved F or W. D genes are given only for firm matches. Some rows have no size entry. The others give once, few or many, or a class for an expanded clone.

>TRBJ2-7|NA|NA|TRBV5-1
CASSDQGYEQYF
TGCGCCAGCAGCGATCAGGGGTACGAGCAGTACTTC
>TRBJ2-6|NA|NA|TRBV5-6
CASSLAGPIHSGANVLTF
TGTGCCAGCAGCTTGGCTGGGCCGATCCACTCTGGGGCCAACGTCCTGACTTTC
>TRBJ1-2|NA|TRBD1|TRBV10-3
CAISEAGGAYGYTF
TGTGCCATCAGTGAGGCAGGGGGCGCTTATGGCTACACCTTC
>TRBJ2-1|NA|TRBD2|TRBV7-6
CASSLSGTRDEQFF
TGTGCCAGCAGCCTTAGCGGGACAAGAGATGAGCAGTTCTTC
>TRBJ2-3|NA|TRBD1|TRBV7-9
CASSLRQGAGTDTQYF
TGTGCCAGCAGCCTAAGACAGGGGGCTGGCACAGATACGCAGTATTTT
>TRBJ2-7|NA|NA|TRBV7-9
CASSPQSPEQYF
TGTGCCAGCAGCCCCCAGTCGCCCGAGCAGTACTTC
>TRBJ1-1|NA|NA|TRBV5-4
CASSLDQTRNTEAFF
TGTGCCAGCAGCTTGGACCAAACCAGAAACACTGAAGCTTTCTTT
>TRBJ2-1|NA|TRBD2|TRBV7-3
CASSITSGSYNEQFF
TGTGCCAGCAGCATCACTAGCGGGAGTTACAATGAGCAGTTCTTC
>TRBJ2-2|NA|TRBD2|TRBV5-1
CASSYLGLAVAGELFF
TGCGCCAGCAGCTACTTGGGACTAGCGGTAGCCGGGGAGCTGTTTTTT
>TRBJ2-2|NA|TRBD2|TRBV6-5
CASSYLAGEMAGELFF
TGTGCCAGCAGTTATCTAGCGGGAGAAATGGCCGGGGAGCTGTTTTTT
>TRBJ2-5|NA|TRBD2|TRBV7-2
CASSLGGGETQYF
TGTGCCAGCAGCTTAGGGGGGGGAGAGACCCAGTACTTC
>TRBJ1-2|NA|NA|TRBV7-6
CASSLAANDYGYTF
TGTGCCAGCAGCTTAGCGGCCAACGACTATGGCTACACCTTC
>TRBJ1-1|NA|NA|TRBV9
CASSVGQLNTEAFF
TGTGCCAGCAGCGTAGGACAGTTGAACACTGAAGCTTTCTTT
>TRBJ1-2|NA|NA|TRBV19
CASSMEGFGYGYTF
TGTGCCAGTAGTATGGAGGGGTTCGGCTATGGCTACACCTTC
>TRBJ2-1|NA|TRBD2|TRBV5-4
CASSATSGGFLGEQFF
TGTGCCAGCAGCGCGACTAGCGGGGGGTTCCTGGGAGAGCAGTTCTTC
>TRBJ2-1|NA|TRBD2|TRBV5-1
CASSTPGTSGISSYNEQFF
TGCGCCAGCAGCACCCCCGGGACTAGCGGGATTAGCTCCTACAATGAGCAGTTCTTC
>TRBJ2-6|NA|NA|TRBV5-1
CASGQLTGANVLTF
TGCGCCAGCGGACAGCTAACTGGGGCCAACGTCCTGACTTTC
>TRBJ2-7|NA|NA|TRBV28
CASSPGSLSEQYF
TGTGCCAGCAGCCCCGGGAGCTTGAGCGAGCAGTACTTC
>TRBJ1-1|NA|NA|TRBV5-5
CASSQPIPGGTEAFF
TGTGCCAGCAGCCAACCGATCCCGGGAGGGACTGAAGCTTTCTTT
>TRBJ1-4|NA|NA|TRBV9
CASSVDQKNEKLFF
TGTGCCAGCAGCGTAGACCAGAAGAATGAAAAACTGTTTTTT
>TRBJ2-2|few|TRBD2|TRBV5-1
CASSLKIAGGYTGELFF
TGCGCCAGCAGCTTAAAAATAGCGGGAGGGTATACCGGGGAGCTGTTTTTT
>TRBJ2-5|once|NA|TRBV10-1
CASSEASATQETQYF
TGCGCCAGCAGTGAGGCTAGCGCTACCCAAGAGACCCAGTACTTC